This TCR beta chain stems from a study of CD8 T cells in Susac syndrome. Whole-study findings and limits: As the study acknowledged, the number of individuals in its TCR sequencing and HLA analysis was relatively small.

Germline V gene lookup returns CDR1 LGHDT and CDR2 YNNKEL (reference sequence). CDR3 length: 13 residues. V gave up 4 bases and J gave up 1 base, with 7 bases separating them. RNA was extracted with the RNeasy kit, and a quantity of roughly 0.5 to 1 ug was reverse transcribed using random hexamers. An immunoSEQ multiplex PCR amplified TCR beta CDR3 over 54 Vbeta and 13 Jbeta. TCRdb redid the calling of the immunoSEQ multiplex PCR reads with MiXCR, one entry per CDR3 protein. The sample holds about 200,000 distinct CDR3 sequences, approximately 95% seen once. From blood CD8+ and CD4+ T cells, the TCR beta chain was sequenced. In contrast to the negatively isolated CD8+ and CD4+ T cells, TEMRA cells were FACS-enriched. A remark on this clonotype: The target antigen is unknown.

The chain links TRBV3-1 to TRBJ2-5, with unresolved D. Source material: CD4+ T cells from PBMCs. This sequence was found in a human donor with multiple sclerosis. CDR3 sequence (DNA): TGTGCCAGCAGCCCCCGGAGCCAAGAGACCCAGTACTTC. Protein product: CASSPRSQETQYF.